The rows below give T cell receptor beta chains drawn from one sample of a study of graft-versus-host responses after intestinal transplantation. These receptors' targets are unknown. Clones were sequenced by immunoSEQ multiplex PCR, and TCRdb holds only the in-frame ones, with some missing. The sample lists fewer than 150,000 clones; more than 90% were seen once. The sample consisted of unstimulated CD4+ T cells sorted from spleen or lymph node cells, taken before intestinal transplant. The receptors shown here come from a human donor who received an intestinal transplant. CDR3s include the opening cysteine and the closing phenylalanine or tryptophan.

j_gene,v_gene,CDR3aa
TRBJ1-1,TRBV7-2,CASSFGVRHTEAFF
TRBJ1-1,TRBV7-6,CASSLVPRQGSNTEAFF
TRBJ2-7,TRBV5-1,CASSVLAGEGEQYF
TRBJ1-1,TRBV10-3,CAIKRGQGRAEAFF
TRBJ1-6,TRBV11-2,CASSLKERYSPLHF
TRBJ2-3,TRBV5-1,CASSLAVAGVTDTQYF
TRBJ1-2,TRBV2,CASSLKTGSNYGYTF
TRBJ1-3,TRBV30,CAFQGSNTIYF
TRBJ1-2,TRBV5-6,CASSLQGGYTF
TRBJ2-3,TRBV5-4,CASSSRLAGGTDTQYF
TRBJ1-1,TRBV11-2,CASRRGWENTEAFF
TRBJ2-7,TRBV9,CASSVVTGSEQYF
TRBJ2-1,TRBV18,CASSPDRRFNEQFF
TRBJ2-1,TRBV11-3,CASSLLAGGKYNEQFF
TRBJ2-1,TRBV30,CAWRLSGAYNEQFF
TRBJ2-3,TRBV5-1,CASSQLSTDTQYF
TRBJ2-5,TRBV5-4,CASSLWGGGETQYF
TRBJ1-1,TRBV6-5,CASSSQGNTEAFF
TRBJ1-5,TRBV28,CASSTSRGQPQHF
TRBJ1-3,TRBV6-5,CASTDLGGAGNTIYF
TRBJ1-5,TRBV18,CASSLVRDQPQHF
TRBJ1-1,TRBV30,CAWRQGETEAFF
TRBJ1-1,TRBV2,CASRKVVQAFF
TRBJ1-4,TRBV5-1,CASSGGPGGANEKLFF
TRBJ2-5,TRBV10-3,CAIASGVRGNQETQYF
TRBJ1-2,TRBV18,CAASGEGQGLITPARGLKYGYTF
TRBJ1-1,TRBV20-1,CSAGGGGKAFF
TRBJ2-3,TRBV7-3,CASSLRSGGAVDTQYF
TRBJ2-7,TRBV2,CASSDPRGVNEQYF
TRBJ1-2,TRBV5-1,CASSFAPPNYGYTF
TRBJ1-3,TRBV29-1,CSVEGRGRSGNTIYF
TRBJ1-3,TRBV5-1,CASSPRGGSGNTIYF
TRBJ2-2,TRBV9,CASSVGTGELFF
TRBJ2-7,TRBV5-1,CASSSTGQGGYEQYF
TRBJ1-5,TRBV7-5,CVRSSSRARDQPQHF
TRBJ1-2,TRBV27,CASSLRGQTNYGYTF
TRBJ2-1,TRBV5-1,CASSYLTGDVDNEQFF
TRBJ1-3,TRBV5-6,CASSLFRDGNTIYF
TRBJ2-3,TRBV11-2,CASSRQVHLGDTQYF
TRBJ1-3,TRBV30,CACNLPAGTIYF
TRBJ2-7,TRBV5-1,CASSLAWSQTYEQYF
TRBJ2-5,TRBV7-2,CASSLGHWETQYF
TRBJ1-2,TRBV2,CASSEGLDREFYGYTF
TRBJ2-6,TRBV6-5,CASMAAGSGANVLTF